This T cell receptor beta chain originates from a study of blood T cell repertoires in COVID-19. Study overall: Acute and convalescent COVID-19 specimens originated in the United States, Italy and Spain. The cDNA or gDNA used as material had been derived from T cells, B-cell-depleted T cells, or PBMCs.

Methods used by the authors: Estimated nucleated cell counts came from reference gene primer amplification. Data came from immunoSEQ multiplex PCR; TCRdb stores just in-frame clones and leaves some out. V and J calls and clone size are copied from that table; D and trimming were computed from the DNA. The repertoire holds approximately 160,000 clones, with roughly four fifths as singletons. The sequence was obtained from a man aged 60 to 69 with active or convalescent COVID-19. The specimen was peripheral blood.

The CDR3 here is CASSRDRAESPLHF. The DNA of the CDR3 is TGTGCCAGCTCTCGGGACAGGGCGGAATCACCCCTCCACTTT. The chain employs TRBV18 and TRBJ1-6; 9 bases are shared with TRBD1. The germline gives CDR1 KGHSH, CDR2 LQKENI. V lost 6 bases and J lost 10; bases outside the gene matches: 7. CDR3 size: 14 residues.